The count of the clone carrying this T cell receptor beta chain is one. This entry comes from a study of blood T cell repertoires in COVID-19. Clones were read by immunoSEQ multiplex PCR, and TCRdb kept only the in-frame ones, dropping some. The sample has 100,000 to 110,000 clones; more than 75% are singletons. The CDR3 has 20 amino acids. CDR1 and CDR2 from the germline V gene are SGHDN and FVKESK. V lost 0 bases to trimming and J lost 2 bases; unmatched junction nucleotides: 9. The rearrangement uses TRBV14 and TRBJ2-3, with 15 bases matching TRBD2. Sequenced: peripheral blood. The receptor comes from a man aged 25 to 40 in a cohort sampled during active COVID-19. CDR3 residues: CASSQDLWRTSGGDTDTQYF. The CDR3 nucleotides are TGTGCCAGCAGCCAAGATTTGTGGCGGACTAGCGGGGGGGACACAGATACGCAGTATTTT. The complete variable domain, with remaining parts taken from reference TRBV14 and TRBJ2-3, reads EAGVTQFPSHSVIEKGQTVTLRCDPISGHDNLYWYRRVMGKEIKFLLHFVKESKQDESGMPNNRFLAERTGGTYSTLKVQPAELEDSGVYFCASSQDLWRTSGGDTDTQYFGPGTRLTVL.